This TCR beta chain was recorded in a study of PD-1 blockade in classical Hodgkin lymphoma. Notes on this clone: The antigen is unknown.

Relapse after autologous stem cell transplantation occurred in every patient, and brentuximab vedotin exposure varied. Data came from immunoSEQ multiplex PCR; TCRdb stores just in-frame clones and leaves some out. The sample holds around 20,000 clones, roughly 80% seen once. General study findings and limits: The authors have not defined what causes the repertoire differences, possibly disease activity or prior therapy.

The CDR3 loop spans 12 amino acids. Per the germline V gene, CDR1 is GTSNPN and CDR2 is SVGIG (reference sequence). Germline trimming cut 3 bases from V and 10 bases from J; bases unmatched to any gene: 6. The V and J genes are TRBV30 and TRBJ2-1; 7 bases are shared with TRBD1. The source of this sequence is a human donor with classical Hodgkin lymphoma. This material consisted of peripheral blood mononuclear cells (PBMCs), taken before the second cycle of nivolumab. The CDR3 loop is CAWSLSGQEQFF. The CDR3 nucleotides read TGTGCCTGGAGCCTCTCGGGACAGGAGCAGTTCTTC. Full variable domain (remainder filled in from reference TRBV30 and TRBJ2-1): SQTIHQWPATLVQPVGSPLSLECTVEGTSNPNLYWYRQAAGRGLQLLFYSVGIGQISSEVPQNLSASRPQDRQFILSSKKLLLSDSGFYLCAWSLSGQEQFFGPGTRLTVL.